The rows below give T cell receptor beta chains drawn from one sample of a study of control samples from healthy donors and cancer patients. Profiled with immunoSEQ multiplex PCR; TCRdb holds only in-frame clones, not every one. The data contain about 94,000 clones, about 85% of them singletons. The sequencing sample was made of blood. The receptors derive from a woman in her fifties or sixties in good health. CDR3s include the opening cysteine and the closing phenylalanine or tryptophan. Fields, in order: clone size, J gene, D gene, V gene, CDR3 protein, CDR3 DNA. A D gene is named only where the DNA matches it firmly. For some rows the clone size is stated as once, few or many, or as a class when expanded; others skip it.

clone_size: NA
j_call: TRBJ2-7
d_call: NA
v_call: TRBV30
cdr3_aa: CASLGRSASYEQYF
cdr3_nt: TGTGCCTCCCTCGGACGAAGCGCCTCCTACGAGCAGTACTTC

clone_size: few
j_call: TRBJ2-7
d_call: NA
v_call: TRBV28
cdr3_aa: CASSPWSAGSYEQYF
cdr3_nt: TGTGCCAGCAGCCCCTGGAGCGCCGGCTCCTACGAGCAGTACTTC

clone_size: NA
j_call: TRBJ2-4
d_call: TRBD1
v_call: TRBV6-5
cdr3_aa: CASEPGQRKNIQYF
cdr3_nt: TGTGCCAGCGAACCGGGACAGAGGAAAAACATTCAGTACTTC

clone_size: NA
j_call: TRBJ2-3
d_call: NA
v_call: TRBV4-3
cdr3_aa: CASSQDSNGWTDTQYF
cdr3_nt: TGCGCCAGCAGCCAAGATTCGAACGGGTGGACAGATACGCAGTATTTT

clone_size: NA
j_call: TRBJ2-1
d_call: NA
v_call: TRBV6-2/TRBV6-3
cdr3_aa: CASSYSSRSYNEQFF
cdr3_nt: TGTGCCAGCAGTTATAGCTCACGCTCCTACAATGAGCAGTTCTTC

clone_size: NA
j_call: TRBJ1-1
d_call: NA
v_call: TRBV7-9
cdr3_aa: CASSPLDMSEAFF
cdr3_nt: TGTGCCAGCAGCCCCCTGGACATGTCTGAAGCTTTCTTT

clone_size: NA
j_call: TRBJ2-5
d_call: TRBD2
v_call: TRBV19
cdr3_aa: CASSSPGLAETQYF
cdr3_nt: TGTGCCAGTAGTTCCCCTGGACTAGCAGAGACCCAGTACTTC

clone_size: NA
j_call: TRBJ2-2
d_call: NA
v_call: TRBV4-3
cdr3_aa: CASSQEIFRGANTGELFF
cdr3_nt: TGCGCCAGCAGCCAAGAGATCTTCCGGGGGGCAAACACCGGGGAGCTGTTTTTT

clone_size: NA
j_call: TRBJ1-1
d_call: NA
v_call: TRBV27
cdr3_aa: CASSFRPGNPNTEAFF
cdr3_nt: TGTGCCAGCAGTTTCCGACCCGGTAACCCGAACACTGAAGCTTTCTTT

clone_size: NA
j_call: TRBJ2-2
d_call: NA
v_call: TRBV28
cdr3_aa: CAGMGRLNTGELFF
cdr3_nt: TGTGCCGGCATGGGACGGTTGAACACCGGGGAGCTGTTTTTT

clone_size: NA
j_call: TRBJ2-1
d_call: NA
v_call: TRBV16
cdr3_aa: CASSQALLSNEQFF
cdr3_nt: TGTGCCAGCAGCCAAGCCCTCTTGAGCAATGAGCAGTTCTTC

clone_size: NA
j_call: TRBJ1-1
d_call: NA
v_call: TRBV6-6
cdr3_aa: CASSSAGRMNTEAFF
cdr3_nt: TGTGCCAGCAGTTCAGCGGGACGGATGAACACTGAAGCTTTCTTT

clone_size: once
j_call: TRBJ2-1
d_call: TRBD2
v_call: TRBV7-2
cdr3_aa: CASSALPTSGSEQFF
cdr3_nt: TGTGCCAGCAGCGCACTGCCTACTAGCGGCAGTGAGCAGTTCTTC

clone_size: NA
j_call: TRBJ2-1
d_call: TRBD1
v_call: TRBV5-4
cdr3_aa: CASSGRQGSYNEQFF
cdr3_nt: TGTGCCAGCAGCGGGAGACAGGGGTCCTACAATGAGCAGTTCTTC

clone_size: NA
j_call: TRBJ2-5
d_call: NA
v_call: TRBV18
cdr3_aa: CASSPRPQRSGQETQYF
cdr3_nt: TGTGCCAGCTCACCACGCCCTCAAAGGTCCGGACAAGAGACCCAGTACTTC

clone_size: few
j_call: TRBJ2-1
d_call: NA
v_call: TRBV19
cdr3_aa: CASRNVHEQFF
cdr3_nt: TGTGCCAGTCGTAATGTCCATGAGCAGTTCTTC

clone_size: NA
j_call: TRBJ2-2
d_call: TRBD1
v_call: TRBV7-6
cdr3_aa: CASSSGGSDTGELFF
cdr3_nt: TGTGCCAGCAGCTCAGGGGGATCGGACACCGGGGAGCTGTTTTTT

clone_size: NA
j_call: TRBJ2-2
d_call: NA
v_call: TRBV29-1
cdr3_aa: CSVRPRMNTGELFF
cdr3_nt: TGCAGCGTCAGGCCCAGGATGAACACCGGGGAGCTGTTTTTT

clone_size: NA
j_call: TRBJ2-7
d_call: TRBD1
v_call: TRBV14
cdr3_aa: CASSPLRGTGGDYEQYF
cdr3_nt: TGTGCCAGCAGCCCCCTTCGGGGGACAGGGGGCGATTACGAGCAGTACTTC

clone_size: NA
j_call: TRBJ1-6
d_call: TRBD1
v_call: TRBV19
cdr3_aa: CASSRGGQLNSPLHF
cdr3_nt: TGTGCCAGTAGTCGGGGGGGACAGTTGAATTCACCCCTCCACTTT

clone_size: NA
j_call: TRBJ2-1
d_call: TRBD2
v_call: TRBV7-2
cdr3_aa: CASSPNGGSYNEQFF
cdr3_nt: TGTGCCAGCAGTCCAAACGGGGGGTCTTACAATGAGCAGTTCTTC

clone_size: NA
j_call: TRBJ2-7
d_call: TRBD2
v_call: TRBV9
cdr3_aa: CASSNRGGSYEQYF
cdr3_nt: TGTGCCAGCTCCAATCGGGGCGGGAGCTACGAGCAGTACTTC

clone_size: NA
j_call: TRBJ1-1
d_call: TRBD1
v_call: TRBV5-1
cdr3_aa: CASSLGQVGDTEAFF
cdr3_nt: TGCGCCAGCAGCCTTGGACAGGTTGGCGACACTGAAGCTTTCTTT

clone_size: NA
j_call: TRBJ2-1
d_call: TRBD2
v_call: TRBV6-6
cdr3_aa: CASTLAGGDNEQFF
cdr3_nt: TGTGCCAGCACCTTAGCGGGGGGCGACAATGAGCAGTTCTTC

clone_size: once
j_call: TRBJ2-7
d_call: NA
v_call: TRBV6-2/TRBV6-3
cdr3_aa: CASSYSNGRPSYEQYF
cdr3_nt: TGTGCCAGCAGTTACTCGAACGGCAGGCCCTCCTACGAGCAGTACTTC

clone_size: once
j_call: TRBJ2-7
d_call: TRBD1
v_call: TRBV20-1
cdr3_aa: CSASTTGAGGQYF
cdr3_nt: TGCAGTGCTAGTACCACAGGGGCCGGTGGGCAGTACTTC

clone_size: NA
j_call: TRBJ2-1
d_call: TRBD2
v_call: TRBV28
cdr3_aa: CASRGSGRSYNEQFF
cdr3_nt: TGTGCCAGCAGGGGTAGCGGGAGAAGTTACAATGAGCAGTTCTTC

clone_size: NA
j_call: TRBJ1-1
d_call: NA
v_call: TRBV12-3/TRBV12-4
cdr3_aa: CASKASLNTEAFF
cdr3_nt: TGTGCCTCCAAGGCCAGTTTGAACACTGAAGCTTTCTTT

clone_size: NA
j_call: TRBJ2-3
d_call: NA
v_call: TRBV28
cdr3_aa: CASSSRVPDTQYF
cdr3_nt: TGTGCCAGCAGCTCCAGGGTTCCAGATACGCAGTATTTT

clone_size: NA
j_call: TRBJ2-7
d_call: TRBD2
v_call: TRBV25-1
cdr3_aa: CASSGLAGSEQYF
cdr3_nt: TGTGCCAGCAGTGGACTAGCGGGAAGCGAGCAGTACTTC

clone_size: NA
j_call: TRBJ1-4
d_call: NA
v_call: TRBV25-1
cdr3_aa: CASSDRGEGQTNEKLFF
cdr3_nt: TGTGCCAGCAGTGACCGCGGGGAGGGCCAAACTAATGAAAAACTGTTTTTT

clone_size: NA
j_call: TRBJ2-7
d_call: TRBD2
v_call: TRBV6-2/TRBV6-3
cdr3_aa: CASSYSPGGSSYEQYF
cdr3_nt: TGTGCCAGCAGTTACTCTCCGGGAGGAAGCTCCTACGAGCAGTACTTC

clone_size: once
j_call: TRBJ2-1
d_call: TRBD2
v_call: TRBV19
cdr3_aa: CASSISVRLASNEQFF
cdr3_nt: TGTGCCAGTAGTATCTCCGTCCGACTAGCCTCCAATGAGCAGTTCTTC

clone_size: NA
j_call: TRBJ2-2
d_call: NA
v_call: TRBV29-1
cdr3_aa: CSVRQPNTGELFF
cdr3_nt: TGCAGCGTTAGACAGCCGAACACCGGGGAGCTGTTTTTT

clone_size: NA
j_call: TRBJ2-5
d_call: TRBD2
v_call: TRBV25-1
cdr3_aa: CASTRTSGREETQYF
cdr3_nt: TGTGCCAGCACTAGGACTAGCGGGAGAGAAGAGACCCAGTACTTC

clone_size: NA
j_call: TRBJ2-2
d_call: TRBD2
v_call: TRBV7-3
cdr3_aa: CASSFSGLAGAGTGELFF
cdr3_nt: TGTGCCAGCAGCTTTTCCGGACTAGCGGGAGCAGGGACCGGGGAGCTGTTTTTT

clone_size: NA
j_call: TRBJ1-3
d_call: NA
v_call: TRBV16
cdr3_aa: CASSQSRGENTIYF
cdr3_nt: TGTGCCAGCAGCCAATCAAGGGGAGAAAACACCATATATTTT

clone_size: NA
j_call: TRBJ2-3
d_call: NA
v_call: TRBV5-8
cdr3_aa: CASSLRLQPADTQYF
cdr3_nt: TGTGCCAGCAGCTTGCGCCTCCAACCGGCAGATACGCAGTATTTT

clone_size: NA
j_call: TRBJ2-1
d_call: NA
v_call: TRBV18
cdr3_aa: CASSPRADNEQFF
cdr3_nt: TGTGCCAGCTCACCACGAGCGGACAATGAGCAGTTCTTC

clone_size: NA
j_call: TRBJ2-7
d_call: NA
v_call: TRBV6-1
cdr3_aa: CASSEYRTYEQYF
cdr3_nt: TGTGCCAGCAGTGAATATAGGACCTACGAGCAGTACTTC

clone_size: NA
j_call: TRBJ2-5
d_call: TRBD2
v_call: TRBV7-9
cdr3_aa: CASSPGLAGKETQYF
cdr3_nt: TGTGCCAGCAGCCCCGGACTAGCGGGAAAAGAGACCCAGTACTTC

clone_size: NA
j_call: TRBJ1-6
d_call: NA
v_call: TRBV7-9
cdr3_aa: CASSSQGQHNSPLHF
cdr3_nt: TGTGCCAGCAGCTCACAAGGACAGCATAATTCACCCCTCCACTTT

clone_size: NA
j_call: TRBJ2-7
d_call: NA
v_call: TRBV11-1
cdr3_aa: CASSFLVSHEQYF
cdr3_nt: TGTGCCAGCAGCTTCTTGGTAAGCCACGAGCAGTACTTC

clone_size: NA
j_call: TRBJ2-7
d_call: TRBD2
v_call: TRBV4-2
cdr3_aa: CASSHIGTSGSIPIF
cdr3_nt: TGTGCCAGCAGCCATATCGGGACTAGCGGGAGTATTCCCATATTC

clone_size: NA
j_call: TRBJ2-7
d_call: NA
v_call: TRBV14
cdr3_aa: CASSQDIPPYEQYF
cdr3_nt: TGTGCCAGCAGCCAAGATATACCCCCCTACGAGCAGTACTTC

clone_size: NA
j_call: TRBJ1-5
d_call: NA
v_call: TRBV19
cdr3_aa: CASSIGQASGEPQHF
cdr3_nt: TGTGCCAGTAGTATAGGGCAGGCGAGCGGGGAGCCCCAGCATTTT

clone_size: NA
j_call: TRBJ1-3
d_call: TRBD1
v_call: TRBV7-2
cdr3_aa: CASSSTRDRVWGSGNTIYF
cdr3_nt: TGTGCCAGCAGCTCCACCCGGGACAGGGTTTGGGGCTCTGGAAACACCATATATTTT

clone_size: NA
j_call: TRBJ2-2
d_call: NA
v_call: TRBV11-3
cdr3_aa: CASSPRDSNTGELFF
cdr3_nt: TGTGCCAGCAGCCCGAGGGATTCGAACACCGGGGAGCTGTTTTTT

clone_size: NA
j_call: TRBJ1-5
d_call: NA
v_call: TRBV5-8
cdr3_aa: CASAARGRDNQPQHF
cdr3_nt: TGTGCCAGCGCGGCGCGGGGAAGGGACAATCAGCCCCAGCATTTT

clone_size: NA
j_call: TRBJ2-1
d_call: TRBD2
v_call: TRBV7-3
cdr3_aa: CASSSLAGNFNNEQFF
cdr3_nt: TGTGCCAGCAGCTCTCTAGCGGGGAACTTCAACAATGAGCAGTTCTTC

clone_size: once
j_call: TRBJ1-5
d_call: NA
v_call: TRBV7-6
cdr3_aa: CASSRAGGGNQPQHF
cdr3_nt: TGTGCCAGCAGCCGGGCCGGCGGAGGCAATCAGCCCCAGCATTTT

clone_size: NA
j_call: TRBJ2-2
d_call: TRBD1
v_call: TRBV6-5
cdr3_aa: CASSSPRDRGTGELFF
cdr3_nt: TGTGCCAGCAGTTCCCCCAGGGACAGGGGAACCGGGGAGCTGTTTTTT